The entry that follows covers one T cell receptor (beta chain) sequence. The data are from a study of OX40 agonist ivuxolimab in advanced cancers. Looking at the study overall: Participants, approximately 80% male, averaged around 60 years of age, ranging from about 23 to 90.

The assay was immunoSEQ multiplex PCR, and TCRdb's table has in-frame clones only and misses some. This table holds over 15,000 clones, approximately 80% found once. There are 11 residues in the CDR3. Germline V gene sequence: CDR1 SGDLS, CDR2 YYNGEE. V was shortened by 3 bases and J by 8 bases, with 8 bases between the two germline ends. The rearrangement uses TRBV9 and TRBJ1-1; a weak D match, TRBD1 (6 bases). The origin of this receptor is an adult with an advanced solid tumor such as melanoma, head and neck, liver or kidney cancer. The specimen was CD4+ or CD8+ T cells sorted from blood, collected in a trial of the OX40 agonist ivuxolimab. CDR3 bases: TGTGCCAGCAGCGCCGGGACAGAAGCTTTCTTT. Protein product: CASSAGTEAFF.